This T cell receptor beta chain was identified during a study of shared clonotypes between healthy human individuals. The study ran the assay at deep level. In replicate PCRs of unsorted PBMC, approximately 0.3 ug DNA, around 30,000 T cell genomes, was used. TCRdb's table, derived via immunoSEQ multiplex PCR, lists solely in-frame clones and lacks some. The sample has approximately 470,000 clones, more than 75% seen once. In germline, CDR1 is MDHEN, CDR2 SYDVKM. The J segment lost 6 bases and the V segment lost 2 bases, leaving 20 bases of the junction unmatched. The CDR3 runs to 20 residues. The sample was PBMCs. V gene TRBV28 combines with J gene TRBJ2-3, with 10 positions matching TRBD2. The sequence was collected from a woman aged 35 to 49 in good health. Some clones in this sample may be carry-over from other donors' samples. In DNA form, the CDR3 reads TGTGCCAGCAGTTTACGCCGCGGGAGCGGGAGGGCCCAGATTCCGGATACGCAGTATTTT. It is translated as CASSLRRGSGRAQIPDTQYF.